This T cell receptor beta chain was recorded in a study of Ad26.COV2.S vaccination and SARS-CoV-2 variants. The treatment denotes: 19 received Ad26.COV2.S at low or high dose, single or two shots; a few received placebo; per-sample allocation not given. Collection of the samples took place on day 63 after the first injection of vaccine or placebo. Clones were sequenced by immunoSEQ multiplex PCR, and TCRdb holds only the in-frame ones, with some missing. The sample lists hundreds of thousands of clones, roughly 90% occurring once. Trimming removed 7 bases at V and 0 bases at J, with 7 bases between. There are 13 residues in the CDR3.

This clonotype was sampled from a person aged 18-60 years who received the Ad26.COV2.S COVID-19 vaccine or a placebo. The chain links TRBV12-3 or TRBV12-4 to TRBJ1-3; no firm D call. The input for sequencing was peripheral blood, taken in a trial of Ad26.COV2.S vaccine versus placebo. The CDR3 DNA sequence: TGTGCCAGCACCCGAGGCTCTGGAAACACCATATATTTT. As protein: CASTRGSGNTIYF.